The rows below give T cell receptor beta chains drawn from one sample of a study of cytomegalovirus exposure and HLA in healthy donors. Sequenced by immunoSEQ multiplex PCR; TCRdb stores in-frame clones only, minus some. The sample spans 80,000 to 100,000 clones; the ten largest clones claim 3% to 4%. Sequencing used PBMCs. These receptors were collected from a woman aged 25 to 45 in good health and CMV-seronegative. The CDR3 runs from the conserved cysteine through the conserved F or W. The D gene is left open where the match is weak.

v_call: TRBV7-6; j_call: TRBJ2-7; d_call: TRBD1; cdr3_aa: CASSGRDRDYEQYF; cdr3_nt: TGTGCCAGCAGCGGCCGGGACAGGGACTACGAGCAGTACTTC
v_call: TRBV6-4; j_call: TRBJ2-2; d_call: TRBD1; cdr3_aa: CASSDTGQGIGELFF; cdr3_nt: TGTGCCAGCAGCGACACGGGACAGGGGATCGGGGAGCTGTTTTTT
v_call: TRBV30; j_call: TRBJ2-7; d_call: TRBD1; cdr3_aa: CAWSVGPVQGNEQYF; cdr3_nt: TGTGCCTGGAGTGTAGGGCCGGTACAGGGGAACGAGCAGTACTTC
v_call: TRBV28; j_call: TRBJ2-7; d_call: TRBD2; cdr3_aa: CASSPGTSGEQYF; cdr3_nt: TGTGCCAGCAGTCCCGGGACTAGCGGCGAGCAGTACTTC
v_call: TRBV27; j_call: TRBJ2-5; d_call: NA; cdr3_aa: CASSSGGSQETQYF; cdr3_nt: TGTGCCAGCAGTTCAGGTGGAAGCCAAGAGACCCAGTACTTC
v_call: TRBV7-2; j_call: TRBJ2-1; d_call: TRBD2; cdr3_aa: CASSLVLARGYNEQFF; cdr3_nt: TGTGCCAGCAGCTTAGTTCTGGCGCGGGGGTACAATGAGCAGTTCTTC
v_call: TRBV7-6; j_call: TRBJ2-1; d_call: NA; cdr3_aa: CASRGGSYNEQFF; cdr3_nt: TGTGCCTCAAGGGGGGGTTCCTACAATGAGCAGTTCTTC
v_call: TRBV30; j_call: TRBJ2-2; d_call: TRBD2; cdr3_aa: CAQSGGAGFPNTGELFF; cdr3_nt: TGTGCCCAAAGCGGGGGGGCTGGATTTCCGAACACCGGGGAGCTGTTTTTT
v_call: TRBV4-1; j_call: TRBJ2-7; d_call: TRBD2; cdr3_aa: CASSGTSGRVEQYF; cdr3_nt: TGCGCCAGCAGCGGGACTAGCGGGAGGGTCGAGCAGTACTTC
v_call: TRBV10-2; j_call: TRBJ2-7; d_call: TRBD1; cdr3_aa: CASIYTGGHEQYF; cdr3_nt: TGCGCCAGCATCTACACAGGGGGCCACGAGCAGTACTTC
v_call: TRBV6-5; j_call: TRBJ2-5; d_call: NA; cdr3_aa: CASSTLGRGTQYF; cdr3_nt: TGTGCCAGCAGTACCCTCGGCCGGGGGACCCAGTACTTC
v_call: TRBV7-7; j_call: TRBJ2-1; d_call: TRBD2; cdr3_aa: CASSLNGLAGTEQFF; cdr3_nt: TGTGCTAGCAGCTTGAATGGACTAGCGGGTACTGAGCAGTTCTTC
v_call: TRBV28; j_call: TRBJ2-3; d_call: TRBD2; cdr3_aa: CASSLWGQTSGSGDTQYF; cdr3_nt: TGTGCCAGCAGTTTATGGGGGCAGACTAGCGGGAGTGGGGATACACAGTATTTT
v_call: TRBV7-2; j_call: TRBJ2-6; d_call: NA; cdr3_aa: CASSFSGANVLTF; cdr3_nt: TGTGCCAGCAGCTTTAGTGGGGCCAACGTCCTGACTTTC
v_call: TRBV7-8; j_call: TRBJ2-7; d_call: NA; cdr3_aa: CASSTPRGHDYGQYF; cdr3_nt: TGTGCCAGCAGCACACCGAGAGGACATGATTACGGGCAGTACTTC
v_call: TRBV11-2; j_call: TRBJ2-5; d_call: TRBD1; cdr3_aa: CASSLGKGQGAMETQYF; cdr3_nt: TGTGCCAGCAGCTTGGGAAAGGGACAGGGGGCTATGGAGACCCAGTACTTC
v_call: TRBV6-1; j_call: TRBJ1-5; d_call: NA; cdr3_aa: CASSEGGSPNQPQHF; cdr3_nt: TGTGCCAGCAGTGAGGGAGGGAGCCCCAATCAGCCCCAGCATTTT
v_call: TRBV7-9; j_call: TRBJ1-1; d_call: NA; cdr3_aa: CASSLGGLRGRNTEAFF; cdr3_nt: TGTGCCAGCAGCTTAGGGGGGCTTAGGGGCCGGAACACTGAAGCTTTCTTT
v_call: TRBV28; j_call: TRBJ1-1; d_call: NA; cdr3_aa: CASSLRWQGHTEAFF; cdr3_nt: TGTGCCAGCAGTTTAAGGTGGCAGGGCCACACTGAAGCTTTCTTT
v_call: TRBV4-2; j_call: TRBJ1-4; d_call: NA; cdr3_aa: CASSQRGSTNEKLFF; cdr3_nt: TGTGCCAGCAGCCAACGGGGTTCGACTAATGAAAAACTGTTTTTT
v_call: TRBV19; j_call: TRBJ2-7; d_call: NA; cdr3_aa: CASSIVQYKEQYF; cdr3_nt: TGTGCCAGTAGTATTGTGCAGTATAAGGAGCAGTACTTC
v_call: TRBV7-8; j_call: TRBJ2-4; d_call: TRBD1; cdr3_aa: CASSQGQRVGIQYF; cdr3_nt: TGTGCCAGCAGCCAGGGACAGCGTGTGGGCATTCAGTACTTC
v_call: TRBV10-3; j_call: TRBJ2-7; d_call: NA; cdr3_aa: CAISGTDYEQYF; cdr3_nt: TGTGCCATCAGTGGAACAGACTACGAGCAGTACTTC
v_call: TRBV6-1; j_call: TRBJ2-3; d_call: NA; cdr3_aa: CASAGGTEADTQYF; cdr3_nt: TGTGCCAGCGCAGGGGGGACCGAGGCAGATACGCAGTATTTT
v_call: TRBV5-4; j_call: TRBJ2-7; d_call: NA; cdr3_aa: CASSPSTGTSSYEQYF; cdr3_nt: TGTGCCAGCAGCCCGAGCACCGGGACAAGTTCCTACGAGCAGTACTTC
v_call: TRBV6-1; j_call: TRBJ2-1; d_call: TRBD2; cdr3_aa: CASKLAVNEQFF; cdr3_nt: TGTGCCAGCAAGCTAGCGGTGAATGAGCAGTTCTTC
v_call: TRBV5-1; j_call: TRBJ1-6; d_call: NA; cdr3_aa: CASSPDSTVGSPLHF; cdr3_nt: TGCGCCAGCAGCCCCGACAGTACGGTCGGGTCACCCCTCCACTTT
v_call: TRBV19; j_call: TRBJ1-6; d_call: NA; cdr3_aa: CASSSGQRSPLHF; cdr3_nt: TGTGCCAGTAGTTCTGGGCAGCGGTCACCCCTCCACTTT
v_call: TRBV29-1; j_call: TRBJ2-2; d_call: NA; cdr3_aa: CSVKRSNTGELFF; cdr3_nt: TGCAGCGTTAAACGGAGTAACACCGGGGAGCTGTTTTTT
v_call: TRBV28; j_call: TRBJ1-2; d_call: NA; cdr3_aa: CASSADRGLGSGYTF; cdr3_nt: TGTGCCAGCAGCGCCGATAGGGGCCTGGGAAGCGGCTACACCTTC
v_call: TRBV2; j_call: TRBJ1-2; d_call: TRBD1; cdr3_aa: CASSLDRNYGYTF; cdr3_nt: TGTGCCAGCAGTTTGGACAGGAACTATGGCTACACCTTC
v_call: TRBV19; j_call: TRBJ1-2; d_call: TRBD1; cdr3_aa: CATKRDREDGYTF; cdr3_nt: TGTGCCACCAAACGGGACAGGGAGGATGGCTACACCTTC
v_call: TRBV19; j_call: TRBJ1-5; d_call: TRBD1; cdr3_aa: CASSTRDRGQQPQHF; cdr3_nt: TGTGCCAGTAGTACCCGGGACAGAGGGCAACAGCCCCAGCATTTT
v_call: TRBV27; j_call: TRBJ1-2; d_call: NA; cdr3_aa: CASSPYRVNYGYTF; cdr3_nt: TGTGCCAGCAGTCCCTACAGGGTTAACTATGGCTACACCTTC
v_call: TRBV11-2; j_call: TRBJ2-7; d_call: NA; cdr3_aa: CASSLAQGTYEQYF; cdr3_nt: TGTGCCAGCAGCTTAGCCCAGGGTACCTACGAGCAGTACTTC